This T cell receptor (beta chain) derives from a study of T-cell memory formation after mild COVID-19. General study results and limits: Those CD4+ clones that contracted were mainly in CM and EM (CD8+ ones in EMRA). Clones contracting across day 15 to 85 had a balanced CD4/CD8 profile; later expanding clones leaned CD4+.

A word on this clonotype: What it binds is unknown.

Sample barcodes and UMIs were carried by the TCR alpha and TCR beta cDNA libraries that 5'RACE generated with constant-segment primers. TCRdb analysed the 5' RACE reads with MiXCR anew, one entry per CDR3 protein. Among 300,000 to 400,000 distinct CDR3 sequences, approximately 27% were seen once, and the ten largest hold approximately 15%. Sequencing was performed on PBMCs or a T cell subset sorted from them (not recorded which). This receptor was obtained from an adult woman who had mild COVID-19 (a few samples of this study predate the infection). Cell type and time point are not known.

Written as DNA, the CDR3 is TGTGCCACCAGTGGTACAGGGGAGACCCCTGGGTCCTACAATGAGCAGTTCTTC. Its protein product is CATSGTGETPGSYNEQFF. The rearrangement uses TRBV24-1 and TRBJ2-1; 7 nucleotides line up with TRBD1. J lost 1 base, V lost 5 bases, and 13 bases had no gene match. Germline CDR1 reads KGHDR; CDR2 reads SFDVKD. This CDR3 is built from 18 residues.